The 5 T cell receptor beta chains below were found in one sample sequenced in a study of blood T cell repertoires in COVID-19. Data came from immunoSEQ multiplex PCR; TCRdb stores just in-frame clones and leaves some out. The sample yields about 200,000 clones, about 82% seen once. The sequencing input was PBMCs or T cells enriched from blood (not recorded which). Every receptor here comes from a man aged 35 to 55 with acute COVID-19.

With regard to this clone: In the same sample, other DNA sequences code for this CDR3. This chain uses TRBV27 with TRBJ2-7; D is possibly TRBD2 (5 bases). This CDR3 has 14 amino acids. Germline CDR1 MNHEY, CDR2 SMNVEV (reference sequence). Trimming left V 2 bases short and J 0 bases short, with 8 bases between. The CDR3 is CASSLGRASYEQYF. The CDR3 region has the DNA TGTGCCAGCAGTTTAGGGCGGGCCTCCTACGAGCAGTACTTC.

J is TRBJ1-4 and V is TRBV7-6, with unresolved D. This CDR3 is built from 15 residues. CDR1 SGHVS and CDR2 FNYEAQ come from the germline V gene. V lost 1 base to trimming and J lost 6 bases, with 12 bases between them. The CDR3 DNA follows: TGTGCCAGCAGCTTAGTGGCGGGCATAGATGAAAAACTGTTTTTT. It is translated as CASSLVAGIDEKLFF. The full variable domain, with the rest looked up from reference TRBV7-6 and TRBJ1-4, is GAGVSQSPRYKVTKRGQDVALRCDPISGHVSLYWYRQALGQGPEFLTYFNYEAQQDKSGLPNDRFSAERPEGSISTLTIQRTEQRDSAMYRCASSLVAGIDEKLFFGSGTQLSVL.

The chain combines TRBV4-2 with TRBJ1-3, with D possibly being TRBD1 (6 bases). In germline, CDR1 is LGHNA, CDR2 YNFKEQ. The CDR3 consists of 15 residues. With 7 bases removed from V and 0 bases from J, the gap between germline ends came to 13 bases. The CDR3 loop is CASTSTGTSGNTIYF. The CDR3 coding sequence is TGTGCCAGCACCTCAACAGGGACCTCTGGAAACACCATATATTTT.

Written as DNA, the CDR3 is TGTGCCTGTCTTAGTAGGACTAGAATCACAGATACGCAGTATTTT. Residues: CACLSRTRITDTQYF. The rearrangement joins TRBV2 to TRBJ2-3; 7 bases map to TRBD2. The CDR3 runs to 15 residues. J lost 2 bases, V lost 11 bases, and 13 bases had no gene match. Germline V gene lookup returns CDR1 SNHLY and CDR2 FYNNEI.

V and J are TRBV29-1 and TRBJ1-2; 7 nucleotides match TRBD1. The ends lost 7 bases at V and 4 bases at J; junction bases unmatched: 9. This CDR3 comprises 13 residues. The germline gives CDR1 SQVTM, CDR2 ANQGSEA. The CDR3 reads CSAQRGLSYGYTF. As DNA, the CDR3 is TGCAGCGCCCAAAGGGGGCTCAGCTATGGCTACACCTTC. The whole variable domain, filled in from reference TRBV29-1 and TRBJ1-2, reads SAVISQKPSRDICQRGTSLTIQCQVDSQVTMMFWYRQQPGQSLTLIATANQGSEATYESGFVIDKFPISRPNLTFSTLTVSNMSPEDSSIYLCSAQRGLSYGYTFGSGTRLTVV.